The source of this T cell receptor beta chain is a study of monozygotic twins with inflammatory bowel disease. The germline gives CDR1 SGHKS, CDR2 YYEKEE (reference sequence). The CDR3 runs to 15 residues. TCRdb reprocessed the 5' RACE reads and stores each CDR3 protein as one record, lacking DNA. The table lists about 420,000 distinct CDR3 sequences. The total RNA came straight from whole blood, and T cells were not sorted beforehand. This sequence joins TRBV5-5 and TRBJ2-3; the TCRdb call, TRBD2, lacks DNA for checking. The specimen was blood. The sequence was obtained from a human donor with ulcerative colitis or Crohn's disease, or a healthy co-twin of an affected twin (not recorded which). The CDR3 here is CASSRASGGADTQYF. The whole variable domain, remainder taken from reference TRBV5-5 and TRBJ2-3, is DAGVTQSPTHLIKTRGQQVTLRCSPISGHKSVSWYQQVLGQGPQFIFQYYEKEERGRGNFPDRFSARQFPNYSSELNVNALLLGDSALYLCASSRASGGADTQYFGPGTRLTVL.